This T cell receptor beta chain was recorded in a study of monozygotic twins with inflammatory bowel disease. Investigators pulled total RNA out of whole blood and did not sort T cells. No DNA is given; TCRdb re-called the 5' RACE reads and lists each CDR3 protein once. Recorded here are 110,000 to 150,000 distinct CDR3 sequences; the top ten clones represent more than 0.95%. The sequenced sample consisted of blood. This clonotype was sampled from a human donor with ulcerative colitis or Crohn's disease, or a healthy co-twin of an affected twin (not recorded which).

The CDR3 spells CASSEPPTSGRYNEQFF. The chain links TRBV25-1 to TRBJ2-1; as DNA is missing, the TRBD2 call by TCRdb cannot be tested. This CDR3 has 17 residues. CDR1 is MGHDK and CDR2 is SYGVNS in the germline V gene.